A single T cell receptor (beta chain) is shown here with its context. This record belongs to a study of T cell clones after liver transplantation. Overall study: Tolerance: complete withdrawal held at least one year, liver enzymes staying within twice normal.

The CDR3 is made up of 15 amino acids. CDR1 is SGDLS, CDR2 YYNGEE, per germline. Trimming removed 3 bases from V and 4 bases from J; junction bases left unmatched: 4. Repertoires were generated with immunoSEQ multiplex PCR, while TCRdb's copy carries only in-frame clones and drops some. Of 95,000 to 130,000 clones in the sample, just over 90% were seen once. Specimen: CD4+ T cells from blood, collected 12 months after liver transplant. The V call is TRBV9, the J call TRBJ2-1; 10 bases align to TRBD1. The receptor was derived from a human patient who received a liver transplant. T cells may partly derive from the graft donor. DNA of the CDR3: TGTGCCAGCAGCGCCTCGGGACAGGGGTACAATGAGCAGTTCTTC. Translated, it gives CASSASGQGYNEQFF. The whole variable domain, remainder taken from reference TRBV9 and TRBJ2-1, is DSGVTQTPKHLITATGQRVTLRCSPRSGDLSVYWYQQSLDQGLQFLIQYYNGEERAKGNILERFSAQQFPDLHSELNLSSLELGDSALYFCASSASGQGYNEQFFGPGTRLTVL.